These T cell receptor beta chains were read from a single sample in a study of blood T cell repertoires in COVID-19. Profiled with immunoSEQ multiplex PCR; TCRdb holds only in-frame clones, not every one. In the table there are approximately 270,000 clones, about four fifths of which are singletons. The sample comprised peripheral blood. These receptors all stem from a person between 65 and 80 years old with COVID-19, enrolled during active disease. Both conserved end residues are part of each CDR3. D genes are given only for firm matches. Not every row has a clone size; where given, it reads once, few, many or a size class.

V gene	clone size	D gene	J gene	CDR3 DNA	CDR3 protein
TRBV7-8	.	.	TRBJ2-2	TGTGCCAGCAGATCCAACAGGGTTGACGGGGAGCTGTTTTTT	CASRSNRVDGELFF
TRBV28	.	TRBD1	TRBJ1-5	TGTGCCAGCAGTTGGGACAGGAAGAAGCATTTT	CASSWDRKKHF
TRBV5-8	.	TRBD1	TRBJ1-5	TGTGCCAGCAGCTTAGGGACAGATTATAGCAATCAGCCCCAGCATTTT	CASSLGTDYSNQPQHF
TRBV9	.	TRBD1	TRBJ2-1	TGTGCCAGCAGCGTAGCCGTAACGACAGGGTTTGAGCAGTTCTTC	CASSVAVTTGFEQFF
TRBV5-5	.	TRBD1	TRBJ1-2	TGTGCCAGCAGCCCCCAAACCTTGGGACAGGGGGGCGGCTACACCTTC	CASSPQTLGQGGGYTF
TRBV11-2	few	TRBD1	TRBJ2-1	TGTGCCAGCAGCTCACCGGACAGGGGGCTCAATGAGCAGTTCTTC	CASSSPDRGLNEQFF
TRBV2	.	.	TRBJ1-4	TGTGCCAGCAGATACAGGGCAACTAATGAAAAACTGTTTTTT	CASRYRATNEKLFF
TRBV10-3	few	.	TRBJ1-3	TGTGCCATCAGTGGCCCCCCGCTAGGTCGCTCTGGAAACACCATATATTTT	CAISGPPLGRSGNTIYF
TRBV29-1	.	TRBD1	TRBJ2-5	TGCAGCGTTGGGACAGGGTCAAAGACCCAGTACTTC	CSVGTGSKTQYF
TRBV7-8	.	.	TRBJ2-7	TGTGCCAGCAGCTTAGCGGTGGGGGCGGGGGTCCTATACGAGCAGTACTTC	CASSLAVGAGVLYEQYF
TRBV6-5	.	.	TRBJ1-6	TGTGCCAGCAGAACAGACCTTAATTCACCCCTCCACTTT	CASRTDLNSPLHF
TRBV3-1/TRBV3-2	.	TRBD2	TRBJ2-7	TGTGCCAGCAGCCAAGAATGGTGGGAGGGCCTATACGAGCAGTACTTC	CASSQEWWEGLYEQYF
TRBV7-2	.	TRBD2	TRBJ2-5	TGTGCCAGCAGCGCCCCTCTAGCGGGGTGGCAAGAGACCCAGTACTTC	CASSAPLAGWQETQYF
TRBV12-3/TRBV12-4	.	.	TRBJ2-1	TGTGCCAGCAGGGGGGCCAATGAGCAGTTCTTC	CASRGANEQFF
TRBV11-2	.	.	TRBJ2-5	TGTGCCAGCAGACAGAACCCCCGAGAGACCCAGTACTTC	CASRQNPRETQYF
TRBV9	.	.	TRBJ1-5	TGTGCCAGCAGCGTAGGCAATGGAGGGGGCAATCAGCCCCAGCATTTT	CASSVGNGGGNQPQHF
TRBV28	.	TRBD1	TRBJ1-3	TGTGCCAGCAGTGGACAGGAGGGCTCTGGAAACACCATATATTTT	CASSGQEGSGNTIYF
TRBV30	.	.	TRBJ2-7	TGTGCCTGGGCTGGGAGCTTCTCCTACGAGCAGTACTTC	CAWAGSFSYEQYF
TRBV30	.	TRBD1	TRBJ1-2	TGTGCCTGGGACAGGGGGCTTGGCTATGGCTACACCTTC	CAWDRGLGYGYTF
TRBV28	.	TRBD2	TRBJ2-5	TGTGCCAGCACTGGAGGCGGGGGGGCCAGGGAGACCCAGTACTTC	CASTGGGGARETQYF